This TCR beta chain was obtained from a study of blood T cell repertoires in COVID-19. V dropped 5 bases and J dropped 0; count of bases not matched to a gene: 8. CDR3 length: 17 residues. Germline CDR1 and CDR2: MDHEN and SYDVKM. The table came from immunoSEQ multiplex PCR; TCRdb's copy has only in-frame clones and leaves some out. The sample carries over 350,000 clones, around 89% recorded once. Sequencing used peripheral blood. V gene TRBV28 combines with J gene TRBJ1-3, with 9 nucleotides matching TRBD1. This TCR came from a woman under 40 with acute or convalescent COVID-19. The CDR3 here is CASSPPGQGRSGNTIYF. Here the CDR3 DNA reads TGTGCCAGCAGTCCCCCGGGACAGGGACGCTCTGGAAACACCATATATTTT.